The rows below give T cell receptor beta chains drawn from one sample of a study of T cell responses to AZD1222 COVID-19 vaccine. Measured with immunoSEQ multiplex PCR; TCRdb has only the in-frame clones, and not every one. Among roughly 70,000 clones, roughly 78% were seen once, and the ten largest hold approximately 20%. This specimen consisted of peripheral blood, obtained on day 0 of MenACWY control vaccination. The receptors shown here come from an adult in good health. Both conserved end residues are part of each CDR3. The D gene is left open where the match is weak. Size values are once, few and many counts, or a class for expanded clones, and some rows have none.

NA	TRBJ1-3	TRBV6-2/TRBV6-3	NA	CASSPDLSGNTIYF	TGTGCCAGCAGTCCGGACTTGTCTGGAAACACCATATATTTT
NA	TRBJ2-5	TRBV5-6	NA	CASSLRADYQETQYF	TGTGCCAGCAGCTTGAGAGCAGACTACCAAGAGACCCAGTACTTC
NA	TRBJ2-1	TRBV28	NA	CASSLGQGKRNEQFF	TGTGCCAGCAGTTTGGGGCAGGGTAAGCGGAATGAGCAGTTCTTC
NA	TRBJ1-1	TRBV4-1	NA	CASSQAWTANTEAFF	TGCGCCAGCAGCCAAGCTTGGACAGCGAACACTGAAGCTTTCTTT
TRBD1	TRBJ1-3	TRBV5-6	NA	CASSLGRGSGNTIYF	TGTGCCAGCAGCCTCGGCAGGGGGTCAGGAAACACCATATATTTT
NA	TRBJ1-2	TRBV11-2	NA	CASSLVEGYTF	TGTGCCAGCAGCTTAGTGGAAGGCTACACCTTC
NA	TRBJ1-2	TRBV15	NA	CATSRDRTLSGYTF	TGTGCCACCAGCAGAGATCGGACTCTAAGTGGCTACACCTTC
TRBD2	TRBJ2-1	TRBV6-6	once	CASKRGYNEQFF	TGTGCCAGCAAGCGGGGATACAATGAGCAGTTCTTC
NA	TRBJ1-1	TRBV18	NA	CASSPRPGNTEAFF	TGTGCCAGCTCACCACGGCCAGGGAACACTGAAGCTTTCTTT
TRBD1	TRBJ2-7	TRBV5-1	NA	CASSAGPGTGFREQYF	TGCGCCAGCAGCGCGGGACCCGGGACAGGGTTTCGGGAGCAGTACTTC
TRBD2	TRBJ2-7	TRBV15	NA	CATRDFSGTSGSDPYEQYF	TGTGCCACCCGAGACTTTTCCGGGACTAGCGGGAGTGACCCCTACGAGCAGTACTTC
NA	TRBJ1-5	TRBV6-5	few	CASSDRTTSNQPQHF	TGTGCCAGCAGCGACCGAACAACGAGCAATCAGCCCCAGCATTTT
NA	TRBJ1-2	TRBV6-6	NA	CASSPGQIYGYTF	TGTGCCAGCAGTCCCGGACAGATTTATGGCTACACCTTC
NA	TRBJ2-1	TRBV7-3	NA	CASSLEEGTSNEQFF	TGTGCCAGCAGCCTCGAGGAGGGGACAAGCAATGAGCAGTTCTTC
NA	TRBJ1-6	TRBV4-2	NA	CASSQETGSNSPLHF	TGTGCCAGCAGCCAAGAAACGGGAAGTAATTCACCCCTCCACTTT
NA	TRBJ2-3	TRBV5-6	NA	CASSLQATDTQYF	TGTGCCAGCAGCTTGCAGGCGACAGATACGCAGTATTTT
NA	TRBJ1-5	TRBV28	NA	CASSLGAGNQPQHF	TGTGCCAGCAGTTTAGGAGCCGGTAATCAGCCCCAGCATTTT
NA	TRBJ1-5	TRBV6-4	few	CASSDNPNQPQHF	TGTGCCAGCAGTGACAACCCGAATCAGCCCCAGCATTTT
TRBD1	TRBJ2-1	TRBV7-8	few	CASSLRDRGSNEQFF	TGTGCCAGCAGCTTAAGGGACAGGGGGTCAAATGAGCAGTTCTTC